This TCR beta chain was documented in a study of blood T cell repertoires in COVID-19. Study as a whole: Samples taken during acute and convalescent COVID-19 were collected in the United States, Italy and Spain. The cDNA or gDNA used as material had been derived from T cells, B-cell-depleted T cells, or PBMCs.

V was cut by 0 bases and J by 0 bases, with 17 bases left in between. The CDR3 extends over 18 amino acids. Per the original methods: Amplifying reference gene primers gave estimates of nucleated cell counts. The method was immunoSEQ multiplex PCR; TCRdb's version includes in-frame clones alone and lacks a portion of them. The V and J calls and clone size come from that table; D and trimming were worked out from the DNA. The table includes approximately 150,000 clones, 84% detected once. This TCR came from a woman of 80 years or more with acute or convalescent COVID-19. Material for sequencing was peripheral blood. J is TRBJ1-1 and V is TRBV6-7; the D is unclear. TRBV6-7 qualifies as an ORF whose function is uncertain. The CDR3, as DNA: TGTGCCAGCAGTTACTCACCCCGGAGGGAGGGATTGAACACTGAAGCTTTCTTT. This translates into CASSYSPRREGLNTEAFF.